Listed here are 32 T cell receptor beta chains from one sample, sequenced in a study of identical twins. TCRdb reprocessed the 5' RACE reads via MiXCR and lists one record per CDR3 protein. The sample consists of 400,000 to 500,000 distinct CDR3 sequences, less than 20% of them appearing once. The sequenced sample consisted of naive T cells sorted from blood. The receptors were sampled from a man aged 45 to 65 in good health.

This clonotype has more than one count but fewer than ten. The chain links TRBV27 to TRBJ2-1; D perhaps matches TRBD1 (6 bases). Germline lookup yields CDR1 MNHEY and CDR2 SMNVEV (reference sequence). The CDR3 runs 16 residues. Trimming left V 4 bases short and J 6 bases short, with 19 bases between. Here the CDR3 reads CASSSRDRDKINEQFF. CDR3 in DNA: TGTGCCAGCAGTTCACGGGACCGGGACAAGATCAATGAGCAGTTCTTC.

This clonotype was counted many times. CDR3 region: CSAGFRGPTEAFF. CDR3 bases: TGCAGTGCCGGATTCAGGGGCCCCACTGAAGCTTTCTTT. The chain combines TRBV20-1 with TRBJ1-1, with D possibly matching TRBD1 (6 bases). V dropped 6 bases and J dropped 4 bases, with 15 bases sitting between them. The CDR3 extends over 13 amino acids. The germline V gene has CDR1 DFQATT and CDR2 SNEGSKA (reference sequence).

The gene calls are TRBV10-3 and TRBJ2-7; no definite D call. Trimming cost V 0 bases and J 0 bases, with 6 bases left between them. Germline CDR1 is ENHRY and CDR2 is SYGVKD. The CDR3 covers 14 residues. The CDR3 loop is CAISESRRSYEQYF. Here the CDR3 DNA reads TGTGCCATCAGTGAGTCACGACGCTCCTACGAGCAGTACTTC.

The rearrangement uses TRBV7-9 and TRBJ2-2; perhaps TRBD2 as D (6 bases). The CDR3 length is 16 residues. The V end lost 4 bases, the J end lost 2 bases, and 14 bases lay between the germline ends. Germline CDR1 is SEHNR and CDR2 is FQNEAQ (reference sequence). The CDR3 protein is CASSSNRDLNTGELFF. The CDR3 DNA reads TGTGCCAGCAGCTCAAACCGGGACTTAAACACCGGGGAGCTGTTTTTT.

In this sample, this clonotype turned up once. The V gene is TRBV6-2 or TRBV6-3, the J gene TRBJ2-7; D not certain. From germline, CDR1 is MNHEY and CDR2 SVGEGT. The CDR3 runs 16 residues. V was trimmed by 0 bases and J by 0 bases, leaving 12 bases between them. CDR3 sequence: CASSYSKLILSYEQYF. CDR3 DNA: TGTGCCAGCAGTTACTCGAAGCTAATCCTCTCCTACGAGCAGTACTTC.

This clonotype was found many times. The gene calls are TRBV11-2 and TRBJ1-2; 8 nucleotides line up with TRBD1. The CDR3 contains 15 residues. The J segment lost 7 bases and the V segment lost 0 bases, leaving 7 bases of the junction unmatched. Germline V gene sequence: CDR1 SGHAT, CDR2 FQNNGV. DNA of the CDR3: TGTGCCAGCAGCTTAGAACAGGGGGGTTACCTTGGCTACACCTTC. Translating gives CASSLEQGGYLGYTF.

This clonotype has just a few counts. V is TRBV29-1 and J is TRBJ1-4, with D hard to call. Germline V gives CDR1 SQVTM, CDR2 ANQGSEA. This CDR3 spans 16 amino acids. The V end was cut by 0 bases, the J end by 4 bases, with 15 bases between. CDR3 DNA sequence: TGCAGCGTTGAAGATCCAATGACGGAAGATAATGAAAAACTGTTTTTT. Translated: CSVEDPMTEDNEKLFF. Combining the CDR3 with reference TRBV29-1 and TRBJ1-4 gives the whole variable domain SAVISQKPSRDICQRGTSLTIQCQVDSQVTMMFWYRQQPGQSLTLIATANQGSEATYESGFVIDKFPISRPNLTFSTLTVSNMSPEDSSIYLCSVEDPMTEDNEKLFFGSGTQLSVL.

CDR3 amino acids: CASSGGTSGAYEQYF. In nucleotides, the CDR3 is TGTGCCAGCAGCGGCGGGACTAGCGGGGCATACGAGCAGTACTTC. The chain employs TRBV13 and TRBJ2-7, with 13 bases aligning to TRBD2. This CDR3 spans 15 amino acids. Trimming at V came to 5 bases and at J to 4 bases, leaving 5 bases not matched to a gene. Germline V lookup: CDR1 PRHDT, CDR2 FYEKMQ (reference sequence).

The genes are TRBV30 and TRBJ2-1, with 7 bases matching TRBD2. Germline values: CDR1 GTSNPN, CDR2 SVGIG (reference sequence). After removal of 2 bases from V and 8 bases from J, the junction contained 9 bases not matched to a gene. The CDR3 loop spans 14 amino acids. The CDR3 protein is CAWSPGAGRDEQFF. The CDR3 DNA reads TGTGCCTGGAGTCCAGGTGCAGGGAGGGATGAGCAGTTCTTC.

This chain connects TRBV20-1 to TRBJ2-7, with TRBD1 matching 11 bases. V was clipped by 1 base and J by 4 bases; unmatched bases: 9. Germline assignment: CDR1 DFQATT and CDR2 SNEGSKA (reference sequence). There are 16 residues in the CDR3. CDR3 nucleotide sequence: TGCAGTGCTAGAGTTCCTGGACAGGGGGCTTTTTACGAGCAGTACTTC. This encodes CSARVPGQGAFYEQYF.

The V and J genes are TRBV27 and TRBJ2-7, with D maybe TRBD1 (5 bases). The germline V gene has CDR1 MNHEY and CDR2 SMNVEV (reference sequence). The V gene lost 3 bases and the J gene lost 3 bases, with 9 bases spanning the gap. The CDR3 loop spans 13 amino acids. Written as DNA, the CDR3 is TGTGCCAGCAGTTTCTCAGGGTACTACGAGCAGTACTTC. It codes for CASSFSGYYEQYF.

This clonotype was detected a few times. The chain joins TRBV11-2 to TRBJ2-5; perhaps D is TRBD1 or TRBD2 (5 bases each). The CDR3 length is 16 residues. Germline CDR1 reads SGHAT; CDR2 reads FQNNGV. Between the trimmed V and J ends, which lost 6 bases and 0 bases, there was a span of 17 bases. The CDR3 is CASRLGRTKYQETQYF. The CDR3 DNA is TGTGCCAGCAGACTAGGGCGGACAAAGTACCAAGAGACCCAGTACTTC.

The rearrangement uses TRBV7-8 and TRBJ1-5; TRBD1 matches at 8 bases. The CDR3 sequence is 15 residues long. The germline CDR1 and CDR2 sequences are SGHVS and FQNEAQ. The V gene end was trimmed by 5 bases and the J gene end by 7 bases; junction bases not matched to a gene: 10. The CDR3 region is CASSPDQGAWQPQHF. As DNA, the CDR3 is TGTGCCAGCAGCCCCGACCAGGGGGCATGGCAGCCCCAGCATTTT.

This chain links TRBV7-6 with TRBJ2-7; D is unclear. The germline gives CDR1 SGHVS, CDR2 FNYEAQ. V lost 0 bases and J lost 6, with 12 bases in between. This CDR3 has 14 residues. CDR3 DNA: TGTGCCAGCAGCTTAGCGGGAAGCCGCGGCGAGCAGTACTTC. Protein: CASSLAGSRGEQYF. The complete variable domain, with remaining parts taken from reference TRBV7-6 and TRBJ2-7, reads GAGVSQSPRYKVTKRGQDVALRCDPISGHVSLYWYRQALGQGPEFLTYFNYEAQQDKSGLPNDRFSAERPEGSISTLTIQRTEQRDSAMYRCASSLAGSRGEQYFGPGTRLTVT.

This clonotype was seen a handful of times. The V gene is TRBV29-1, the J gene TRBJ2-7, with 8 bases lining up with TRBD2. Per the germline V gene, CDR1 is SQVTM and CDR2 is ANQGSEA. V was clipped by 5 bases and J by 2 bases; unmatched bases: 5. This CDR3 region has 13 residues. The CDR3 bases are TGCAGCGTTCGACCGGGACTAGCCTACGAGCAGTACTTC. Protein sequence: CSVRPGLAYEQYF.

In this sample, this clonotype turned up a few times. Given a much more abundant clone one base away, this may be a read error. The rearrangement uses TRBV6-2 or TRBV6-3 and TRBJ1-1; D is uncertain. Trimming removed 0 bases from V and 5 bases from J, with 7 bases in between. The V gene's germline CDR1 is MNHEY and CDR2 SVGEGT. The CDR3 has 13 residues. The CDR3 spells CASSYSWGTEAFF. In DNA, the CDR3 is TGTGCCAGCAGTTACTCCTGGGGAACTGAAGCTTTCTTT.

The chain recombines TRBV5-1 with TRBJ1-6; 9 bases fit TRBD1. The V and J ends lost 1 base and 9 bases, in that order; junction bases with no gene match: 8. This CDR3 has 16 residues. CDR1 SGHRS and CDR2 YFSETQ come from the germline V gene. The CDR3 bases are TGCGCCAGCAGCTTGACCCTAACAGGGGGCAGTTCACCCCTCCACTTT. It translates to CASSLTLTGGSSPLHF.

This clonotype was counted a few times. This chain uses TRBV5-1 with TRBJ2-4; 10 positions agree with TRBD2. The CDR3 is made up of 18 amino acids. The germline CDR1 and CDR2 sequences are SGHRS and YFSETQ. Germline trimming cut 4 bases from V and 0 bases from J; bases unmatched to any gene: 10. The CDR3 loop is CASSDGLADLLAKNIQYF. CDR3 DNA sequence: TGCGCCAGCAGCGACGGACTAGCGGACCTACTAGCCAAAAACATTCAGTACTTC.

This clonotype was detected many times. V is TRBV28 and J is TRBJ2-5, with D uncertain. Germline assignment: CDR1 MDHEN and CDR2 SYDVKM. CDR3 length equals 14 residues. V lost 6 bases, J lost 5 bases, and 16 bases lay in between. The CDR3, as DNA: TGTGCCAGCAGCCTGGGTAGGCTGGGGGAGACCCAGTACTTC. The encoded protein is CASSLGRLGETQYF.

This chain connects TRBV5-1 to TRBJ2-3; no clear D gene. Looked up from germline, CDR1 is SGHRS and CDR2 is YFSETQ. V was clipped by 4 bases and J by 3 bases, with 12 bases between them. The CDR3 length is 14 residues. Here the CDR3 DNA reads TGCGCCAGCAGCCCAGCCCCTCGTACAGATACGCAGTATTTT. Its protein product is CASSPAPRTDTQYF.

In its sample, this clonotype was seen a few times. This chain joins TRBV12-3 or TRBV12-4 and TRBJ2-7, with 9 bases aligning to TRBD1. After removal of 5 bases from V and 3 bases from J, the junction contained 5 bases not matched to a gene. The CDR3 spans 14 residues. CDR3 coding DNA: TGTGCCAGCAGTACCGGGACAGGGATCTACGAGCAGTACTTC. Its translation is CASSTGTGIYEQYF.

In its sample, this clonotype was seen a few times. CDR3 amino acids: CASTGRPGQPQHF. DNA for the CDR3: TGTGCCAGCACAGGTCGGCCTGGTCAGCCCCAGCATTTT. The chain is built from TRBV12-3 or TRBV12-4 and TRBJ1-5; D remains unclear. V dropped 7 bases and J dropped 6 bases, with 13 bases sitting between them. The CDR3 totals 13 residues.

The chain couples TRBV4-1 to TRBJ1-2; no clear D. The V and J ends lost 1 base and 6 bases respectively, with 9 bases between them. The CDR3 consists of 13 residues. The germline V gene has CDR1 MGHRA and CDR2 YSYEKL. CDR3 nucleotides: TGCGCCAGCAGCCAAGTTATTCGGGATGGCTACACCTTC. Its protein product is CASSQVIRDGYTF.

There are many counts of this clonotype. The chain is built from TRBV5-1 and TRBJ2-7; TRBD2 is a possible D gene (6 bases). Deletions cut 0 bases from V and 4 bases from J, with 14 bases between. The CDR3 has 15 amino acids. The germline gives CDR1 SGHRS, CDR2 YFSETQ. In DNA form, the CDR3 reads TGCGCCAGCAGCTTGGTCCCAGGTGGAGGGTACGAGCAGTACTTC. Protein product: CASSLVPGGGYEQYF. The full variable domain, completed using reference TRBV5-1 and TRBJ2-7, is KAGVTQTPRYLIKTRGQQVTLSCSPISGHRSVSWYQQTPGQGLQFLFEYFSETQRNKGNFPGRFSGRQFSNSRSEMNVSTLELGDSALYLCASSLVPGGGYEQYFGPGTRLTVT.

The chain couples TRBV5-1 to TRBJ1-2; weak D call: TRBD1 (5 bases). V lost 0 bases and J lost 0, with 9 bases in between. The CDR3 contains 15 residues. Germline V gene data show CDR1 as SGHRS and CDR2 as YFSETQ. CDR3 in amino acids: CASSLARETNYGYTF. The CDR3 DNA is TGCGCCAGCAGCTTGGCCAGGGAGACTAACTATGGCTACACCTTC.

At least ten counts were recorded for this clonotype. V gene TRBV20-1 combines with J gene TRBJ1-6; 8 nucleotides align to TRBD1. V shed 2 bases and J 0 bases; nucleotides not matched to a gene: 9. The CDR3 loop spans 18 amino acids. Germline loops: CDR1 DFQATT, CDR2 SNEGSKA (reference sequence). In DNA, the CDR3 is TGCAGTGCTAGAAATATCCCGACAGGGGCCTCCTATAATTCACCCCTCCACTTT. It is translated as CSARNIPTGASYNSPLHF.

This clonotype has ten or more counts. The chain links TRBV12-3 or TRBV12-4 to TRBJ2-7; D remains unclear. The V end lost 3 bases, the J end lost 2 bases, and 20 bases lay between the germline ends. The CDR3 length is 17 residues. The CDR3 here is CASSFKSKRPRTYEQYF. DNA of the CDR3: TGTGCCAGCAGTTTTAAATCAAAGCGCCCCAGGACCTACGAGCAGTACTTC.

This chain connects TRBV5-6 to TRBJ2-7, with D maybe TRBD1 (6 bases). Germline lookup yields CDR1 SGHDT and CDR2 YYEEEE. The CDR3 runs 14 residues. Trimming left V 4 bases short and J 4 bases short, with 15 bases between. CDR3 in DNA: TGTGCCAGCAGCCCTGTGGGACAAAGTTACGAGCAGTACTTC. It translates to CASSPVGQSYEQYF.

This clonotype was found a few times. The chain has TRBV6-5 and TRBJ1-2, with D possibly matching TRBD1 (6 bases). Germline-derived CDR1 and CDR2 are MNHEY and SVGAGI. Trimming stripped 2 bases from V and 7 bases from J, with 14 bases between. This CDR3 has 14 amino acids. The CDR3 region is CASSYIPGAVGYTF. The CDR3 DNA reads TGTGCCAGCAGTTACATCCCAGGGGCGGTTGGCTACACCTTC.

This chain connects TRBV10-3 to TRBJ2-2; TRBD1 matches at 10 bases. Germline assignment: CDR1 ENHRY and CDR2 SYGVKD. The V segment lost 6 bases and the J segment 1 base; nucleotides outside the gene matches: 2. The CDR3 has 15 amino acids. DNA of the CDR3: TGTGCCATCAGCCGGACAGGGGGGAACACCGGGGAGCTGTTTTTT. Amino acids: CAISRTGGNTGELFF.

The chain joins TRBV20-1 to TRBJ2-7; D possibly corresponds to TRBD1 (5 bases). Between the trimmed V and J ends, which lost 1 base and 2 bases, there was a span of 9 bases. Germline loops: CDR1 DFQATT, CDR2 SNEGSKA (reference sequence). The CDR3 has 13 residues. In DNA, the CDR3 is TGCAGTGCTAGAGGACAGAAAACCTACGAGCAGTACTTC. Translated: CSARGQKTYEQYF.

In its sample, this clonotype was seen many times. The V call is TRBV5-1, the J call TRBJ2-2; no definite D call. CDR1 is SGHRS, CDR2 YFSETQ, per germline. The CDR3 extends over 13 amino acids. V shed 5 bases and J shed 5 bases, with 10 bases lying between them. The chain's CDR3 is CASSFSVTGELFF. The CDR3 region has the DNA TGCGCCAGCAGTTTCTCGGTGACCGGGGAGCTGTTTTTT. Looking up the rest from reference TRBV5-1 and TRBJ2-2 gives the full variable domain: KAGVTQTPRYLIKTRGQQVTLSCSPISGHRSVSWYQQTPGQGLQFLFEYFSETQRNKGNFPGRFSGRQFSNSRSEMNVSTLELGDSALYLCASSFSVTGELFFGEGSRLTVL.